This T cell receptor beta chain was observed in a study of brain T cells in children with intractable seizures. The CDR3 is 15 amino acids. The ends were cut back, 2 bases at V and 4 bases at J, with 14 bases in the middle. Germline assignment: CDR1 MNHEY and CDR2 SVGAGI. Sequencing used immunoSEQ multiplex PCR; TCRdb keeps in-frame clones, though not all of them. This table has 300,000 to 400,000 clones, 93% appearing once. The time point denotes: blood from clinic visit 5 months post-surgery; TSC patient then seizure free. Only cases whose brain tissue showed the highest T cell transcript signatures were sequenced. Before surgery, patients took at least one anti-epileptic drug.

This specimen consisted of peripheral blood, obtained 4 to 6 months after surgery. The rearrangement links TRBV6-5 to TRBJ1-1, with a possible D match to TRBD1 (6 bases). The clonotype comes from a boy younger than two with tuberous sclerosis and intractable seizures. DNA for the CDR3: TGTGCCAGCAGTTACGCTGGGGGCGGAGGCACTGAAGCTTTCTTT. The encoded protein is CASSYAGGGGTEAFF.